These T cell receptor beta chains were read from a single sample in a study of cytomegalovirus exposure and HLA in healthy donors. TCRdb's table, derived via immunoSEQ multiplex PCR, lists solely in-frame clones and lacks some. The sample includes about 93,000 clones, 70% to 85% seen only once; the top ten take 3.8%. The sample comprised PBMCs. Receptor source: a man aged 50 to 59 in good health and CMV-seronegative. Each CDR3 is given with its conserved first and last residue. D genes are given only for firm matches. Where a row states a size, it is once, few, many or the class of an expanded clone; other rows omit it.

J,D,size,V,DNA,CDR3
TRBJ2-7,NA,NA,TRBV19,TGTGCCAGTCGCCGGGACATGCGCTCCTACGAGCAGTACTTC,CASRRDMRSYEQYF
TRBJ2-1,NA,NA,TRBV4-1,TGCGCCAGCAGCCAAGCGGGAGTAAATGAGCAGTTCTTC,CASSQAGVNEQFF
TRBJ2-7,NA,NA,TRBV10-3,TGTGCCATCAGTGAGTGGGGCGCAGGGGAATACTACGAGCAGTACTTC,CAISEWGAGEYYEQYF
TRBJ2-7,TRBD2,NA,TRBV11-2,TGTGCCAGCAGCCTCAGCGGGAGGGAAGGGGGCTACGAGCAGTACTTC,CASSLSGREGGYEQYF
TRBJ2-1,TRBD1,NA,TRBV6-1,TGTGCCGCCACAGGGGTGCATGAGCAGTTCTTC,CAATGVHEQFF
TRBJ2-7,NA,NA,TRBV5-1,TGCGCCAGCAGCTTGGACAGGAGCTACGAGCAGTACTTC,CASSLDRSYEQYF
TRBJ2-1,NA,NA,TRBV6-5,TGTGCCAGCACCTACCCCGGATGGGGCGAGCAGTTCTTC,CASTYPGWGEQFF
TRBJ2-7,TRBD1,NA,TRBV28,TGTGCCAGCAGTTCAATTAGGACAGGGCAGTTCTCCTACGAGCAGTACTTC,CASSSIRTGQFSYEQYF
TRBJ2-1,NA,once,TRBV9,TGTGCCAGCAGCGCCGTAATAGCGGCTTACAATGAGCAGTTCTTC,CASSAVIAAYNEQFF
TRBJ1-2,TRBD1,NA,TRBV7-2,TGTGCCAGCAGCCGGACAGGGGAGAACTATGGCTACACCTTC,CASSRTGENYGYTF
TRBJ2-2,TRBD1,NA,TRBV11-2,TGTGCCAGCAGCGTCGACAGGGGGCCCCCGGCCGGGGAGCTGTTTTTT,CASSVDRGPPAGELFF
TRBJ2-3,NA,once,TRBV9,TGTGCCAGCAGCGCAGGGGATACGCAGTATTTT,CASSAGDTQYF
TRBJ2-7,NA,NA,TRBV6-6,TGTGCCAGCAAAGGACAGCGCTCCTACGAGCAGTACTTC,CASKGQRSYEQYF
TRBJ1-5,NA,few,TRBV6-5,TGTGCCAGCAGCCGACTGGGTGGTCAGCCCCAGCATTTT,CASSRLGGQPQHF
TRBJ2-7,NA,NA,TRBV10-3,TGTGCCATCAGGGAGGGACAGACCTCCTACGAGCAGTACTTC,CAIREGQTSYEQYF
TRBJ2-7,NA,NA,TRBV7-9,TGTGCCAGCAGCTTAAGTGGGAGCTCCTACGAGCAGTACTTC,CASSLSGSSYEQYF
TRBJ2-7,NA,NA,TRBV28,TGTGCCAGCCTTGGGACACCCTCCTACGAGCAGTACTTC,CASLGTPSYEQYF
TRBJ2-7,TRBD2,few,TRBV13,TGTGCCAGCAGCCCTGGCCCGGGACTATCAGAGCCCGAGCAGTACTTC,CASSPGPGLSEPEQYF
TRBJ2-7,TRBD1,NA,TRBV27,TGTGCCAGCAGTCCGACAGGGCCCCTCGGCCTCGACGAGCAGTACTTC,CASSPTGPLGLDEQYF
TRBJ1-1,NA,NA,TRBV5-1,TGCGCCAGCATCCCCGGGGGGGGCCGGGACACTGAAGCTTTCTTT,CASIPGGGRDTEAFF
TRBJ2-7,NA,once,TRBV7-9,TGTGCCAGCAGCCCCCGGCAAGGGGGATCTGAGCAGTACTTC,CASSPRQGGSEQYF
TRBJ1-4,TRBD1,NA,TRBV7-3,TGTGCCAGCGCCCAGGGGGCCGGAGAAAAACTGTTTTTT,CASAQGAGEKLFF
TRBJ1-1,NA,NA,TRBV2,TGTGCCAGCAGTGTGGACAGAGAAGCTTTCTTT,CASSVDREAFF
TRBJ2-7,TRBD1,NA,TRBV2,TGTGCCAGCAGTGAGGGGGGGACAGGGGCCCTCCTTTCCTACGAGCAGTACTTC,CASSEGGTGALLSYEQYF
TRBJ2-4,TRBD2,NA,TRBV10-2,TGCGCCAGCATGGGGACTACGAGGGATAAAAACATTCAGTACTTC,CASMGTTRDKNIQYF
TRBJ1-5,NA,NA,TRBV5-5,TGTGCCAGCAGCTTGTTGGAGGCGGGCAATCAGCCCCAGCATTTT,CASSLLEAGNQPQHF
TRBJ2-1,TRBD2,NA,TRBV7-6,TGTGCCAGCAGCTCCCAGACTAGCGGGTCCCGCTACAATGAGCAGTTCTTC,CASSSQTSGSRYNEQFF
TRBJ2-7,NA,NA,TRBV1,TGCACCAGCAGCCAAGATGTGCGGGCGCCCCAACCCAACTACGAGCAGTACTTC,CTSSQDVRAPQPNYEQYF
TRBJ1-4,NA,NA,TRBV30,TGTGCCTGGAGTCCTCCCACCGGAGGGCCTAATGAAAAACTGTTTTTT,CAWSPPTGGPNEKLFF
TRBJ1-5,TRBD1,NA,TRBV27,TGTGCCAGCAGTTCGACAGGGGGCAGCAATCAGCCCCAGCATTTT,CASSSTGGSNQPQHF
TRBJ2-7,TRBD1,NA,TRBV5-4,TGTGCCAGCAGCCACGACGGACTACCCCGGGACAGGATTTACGAGCAGTACTTC,CASSHDGLPRDRIYEQYF
TRBJ2-1,TRBD1,NA,TRBV7-3,TGTGCCAGCAGCCCGCGGACAGGCGGCAATGAGCAGTTCTTC,CASSPRTGGNEQFF
TRBJ1-1,NA,NA,TRBV29-1,TGCAGCGTTGTCTTGGGGGGCACTGAAGCTTTCTTT,CSVVLGGTEAFF
TRBJ2-7,TRBD1,NA,TRBV6-1,TGTGCCGTCCTGGACAGGGGGAGATCCTACGAGCAGTACTTC,CAVLDRGRSYEQYF
TRBJ2-5,NA,once,TRBV10-3,TGTGCCATCAGTCGGGAGCCTCCCCAGGAGACCCAGTACTTC,CAISREPPQETQYF
TRBJ2-3,TRBD2,NA,TRBV5-4,TGTGCCAGCAGCTTGGGGTTGGTAGCGGGAGGTCCAGATACGCAGTATTTT,CASSLGLVAGGPDTQYF
TRBJ1-3,TRBD1,NA,TRBV5-4,TGTGCCAGCAGCTTGCAGACAGGGGCCGGAAACACCATATATTTT,CASSLQTGAGNTIYF
TRBJ2-7,TRBD2,NA,TRBV6-5,TGTGCCAGCAGTTACTCTTCTAGCGGGAGCTACGAGCAGTACTTC,CASSYSSSGSYEQYF
TRBJ2-1,TRBD2,once,TRBV4-3,TGCGCCAGCAGCCGAGAACTAGCGAGCTCCTACAATGAGCAGTTCTTC,CASSRELASSYNEQFF
TRBJ2-7,NA,NA,TRBV27,TGTGCCAGCAGTTTATCGGGGGGACCCATTTACGAGCAGTACTTC,CASSLSGGPIYEQYF
TRBJ2-7,NA,NA,TRBV21-1,TGTGCCAGCAGCAAAAAGCCTAGCCCCAAAGCCTACGAGCAGTACTTC,CASSKKPSPKAYEQYF
TRBJ1-5,TRBD1,few,TRBV19,TGTGCCAGTAGCCTCCAGGGGGCCCATCAGCCCCAGCATTTT,CASSLQGAHQPQHF
TRBJ2-7,NA,few,TRBV5-1,TGCGCCAGCAGCGTTGGGTGGGGGCCAACCTACGAGCAGTACTTC,CASSVGWGPTYEQYF
TRBJ1-1,NA,NA,TRBV27,TGTGCCAGCAGTTTAGGTCGGGCAGGGAGGGGCACTGAAGCTTTCTTT,CASSLGRAGRGTEAFF
TRBJ2-1,TRBD2,NA,TRBV25-1,TGTGCCAGCAGTGATGAGCGGGAGGGTTACAATGAGCAGTTCTTC,CASSDEREGYNEQFF
TRBJ1-1,TRBD1,NA,TRBV19,TGTGCCAGTAGCACAGGGGGTAACACTGAAGCTTTCTTT,CASSTGGNTEAFF
TRBJ1-1,NA,NA,TRBV28,TGTGCCAGCAGTTTTTCCCTCCAAGCGGCTGAAGCTTTCTTT,CASSFSLQAAEAFF
TRBJ1-1,TRBD1,NA,TRBV5-4,TGTGCCAGCAGCGTCACAGGGGCGGACACTGAAGCTTTCTTT,CASSVTGADTEAFF
TRBJ2-3,TRBD2,NA,TRBV7-3,TGTGCCAGCAGTCTCGGGACTAGCATAACAGATACGCAGTATTTT,CASSLGTSITDTQYF
TRBJ2-1,TRBD1,NA,TRBV11-1,TGTGCCAGCAGCTTAGGGGACCCAGGGGGCTACAATGAGCAGTTCTTC,CASSLGDPGGYNEQFF
TRBJ2-5,TRBD2,few,TRBV10-3,TGTGCCATCAGTGCCCCCCTGACTAGCGGGAGGGGGCCGCAAGAGACCCAGTACTTC,CAISAPLTSGRGPQETQYF
TRBJ1-2,TRBD1,NA,TRBV5-6,TGTGCCAGCAGCTTAGGAGACAGGGGGCTGTATGGCTACACCTTC,CASSLGDRGLYGYTF
TRBJ1-1,NA,NA,TRBV15,TGTGCCACCAGCAAAGCCGGGACTCAAGGGGCTGAAGCTTTCTTT,CATSKAGTQGAEAFF
TRBJ2-3,NA,NA,TRBV7-3,TGTGCCAGCAGTCTATCCGGAGATACGCAGTATTTT,CASSLSGDTQYF
TRBJ2-1,NA,NA,TRBV7-3,TGTGCCAGCAGCAGCCAAACTGGCTCCTACAATGAGCAGTTCTTC,CASSSQTGSYNEQFF
TRBJ2-1,NA,NA,TRBV29-1,TGCAGCGTTGACAGGGACACCTTAACGTATGAGCAGTTCTTC,CSVDRDTLTYEQFF